The 26 T cell receptor beta chains in this list originate from one sample, sequenced in a study of OX40 agonist ivuxolimab in advanced cancers. Assay: immunoSEQ multiplex PCR; the TCRdb copy retains only in-frame clones and omits some. The sample has roughly 80,000 clones; more than 75% are singletons. The source was CD4+ or CD8+ T cells sorted from blood, collected in a trial of the OX40 agonist ivuxolimab. These receptor sequences come from an adult with an advanced solid tumor such as melanoma, head and neck, liver or kidney cancer.

The chain has TRBV28 and TRBJ2-1; D remains ambiguous. In germline, CDR1 is MDHEN, CDR2 SYDVKM. This CDR3 has 12 residues. Trimming pared 7 bases from V and 9 bases from J, leaving 13 bases between. This CDR3 reads CASTPASFEQFF. CDR3 nucleotides: TGTGCCAGCACCCCGGCTTCATTTGAGCAGTTCTTC.

A note on this clone: At one end the junction does not follow the germline gene, possibly because of a read error. This chain connects TRBV27 to TRBJ2-1; 9 nucleotides line up with TRBD1. CDR3 length: 17 residues. The germline gives CDR1 MNHEY, CDR2 SMNVEV (reference sequence). The CDR3 nucleotides read TGTGCCAGCAGTAATTCCGGGACAGGGATCGGTCGCCAAAAGTTGATCTTC. Residues: CASSNSGTGIGRQKLIF.

This rearrangement joins TRBV18 to TRBJ1-6; 10 positions match TRBD1. Germline loops: CDR1 KGHSH, CDR2 LQKENI. The CDR3 contains 15 residues. V trimming: 4 bases; J trimming: 8 bases; junction bases outside the gene matches: 5. The CDR3 loop reads CASSLLGTGDSPLHF. CDR3 DNA: TGTGCCAGCTCACTCCTAGGGACAGGGGATTCACCCCTCCACTTT.

This clone was seen once. The V gene is TRBV5-6, the J gene TRBJ1-5, with D perhaps TRBD1 (5 bases). CDR3 length: 16 amino acids. The ends were cut back, 1 base at V and 3 bases at J, with 14 bases in the middle. Germline loops: CDR1 SGHDT, CDR2 YYEEEE. CDR3 DNA sequence: TGTGCCAGCAGCTTGTTTGGGGGTCCCCCCAATCAGCCCCAGCATTTT. Its translation is CASSLFGGPPNQPQHF. Drawing the rest from reference TRBV5-6 and TRBJ1-5, the complete variable domain is DAGVTQSPTHLIKTRGQQVTLRCSPKSGHDTVSWYQQALGQGPQFIFQYYEEEERQRGNFPDRFSGHQFPNYSSELNVNALLLGDSALYLCASSLFGGPPNQPQHFGDGTRLSIL.

This chain uses TRBV5-1 with TRBJ2-2, with TRBD2 identical over 7 bases. After removal of 4 bases from V and 1 base from J, the junction contained 10 bases not matched to a gene. Germline V gene lookup returns CDR1 SGHRS and CDR2 YFSETQ. CDR3 length: 17 residues. CDR3 coding DNA: TGCGCCAGCAGCACACTTCGGGGAGGGCGGAACACCGGGGAGCTGTTTTTT. Translation: CASSTLRGGRNTGELFF.

The V and J genes are TRBV6-5 and TRBJ1-5; 7 bases map to TRBD1. This CDR3 comprises 15 residues. The V gene end was trimmed by 7 bases and the J gene end by 3 bases; junction bases not matched to a gene: 9. Germline lookup yields CDR1 MNHEY and CDR2 SVGAGI. CDR3 coding DNA: TGTGCCAGCAATCCCGGGACAGACATCAATCAGCCCCAGCATTTT. Amino acids: CASNPGTDINQPQHF.

This clone was picked up one time. As DNA, the CDR3 is TGTGCCTGGAGCCAGAGGGACAGGGGGCGTGTTGGCTACACCTTC. Its translation: CAWSQRDRGRVGYTF. The chain has TRBV30 and TRBJ1-2; 12 nucleotides match TRBD1. The CDR3 sequence is 15 residues long. Germline CDR1 GTSNPN, CDR2 SVGIG (reference sequence). Trimming cost V 3 bases and J 7 bases; bases outside gene matches: 9.

The chain uses TRBV27 and TRBJ2-1; D perhaps matches TRBD2 (6 bases). V lost 7 bases and J 0 bases, leaving 22 bases between the germline ends. The germline gives CDR1 MNHEY, CDR2 SMNVEV (reference sequence). The CDR3 spans 18 residues. The CDR3 protein is CASNPLQGFGSSYNEQFF. The CDR3 DNA reads TGTGCCAGCAATCCCCTCCAGGGCTTCGGGAGCTCCTACAATGAGCAGTTCTTC.

The V call is TRBV11-2, the J call TRBJ2-1, with 9 positions matching TRBD2. The CDR3 runs 16 residues. Germline CDR1 reads SGHAT; CDR2 reads FQNNGV. Trimming cost V 0 bases and J 9 bases; bases outside gene matches: 9. This CDR3 reads CASSLDIAGVGGEQFF. For the CDR3, the DNA is TGTGCCAGCAGCTTAGATATAGCGGGAGTCGGAGGTGAGCAGTTCTTC.

The gene calls are TRBV5-4 and TRBJ2-1; D remains ambiguous. Germline CDR1 is SGHNT and CDR2 is YYREEE (reference sequence). V was pared by 1 base and J by 7 bases, with 6 bases between. There are 12 residues in the CDR3. CDR3 loop: CASSLFGNEQFF. The CDR3 DNA reads TGTGCCAGCAGCTTGTTTGGTAATGAGCAGTTCTTC.

This sequence joins TRBV7-6 and TRBJ1-1; no clear D. Trimming cost V 2 bases and J 0 bases, with 4 bases left between them. This CDR3 has 13 amino acids. Germline V gene data show CDR1 as SGHVS and CDR2 as FNYEAQ. This CDR3 is CASSLRLNTEAFF. As DNA, the CDR3 is TGTGCCAGCAGCTTAAGGCTGAACACTGAAGCTTTCTTT.

V and J are TRBV28 and TRBJ2-7; the match to TRBD1 covers 9 bases. CDR3 size: 16 residues. With 4 bases clipped from V and 1 base from J, the junction kept 8 bases outside the gene matches. Germline V gives CDR1 MDHEN, CDR2 SYDVKM. DNA for the CDR3: TGTGCCAGCAGTTCCACAGGGGGCCCTTTTTCCTACGAGCAGTACTTC. Protein: CASSSTGGPFSYEQYF.

This sequence joins TRBV29-1 and TRBJ2-7; D is ambiguous. Germline CDR1 is SQVTM and CDR2 is ANQGSEA. The CDR3 extends over 14 amino acids. The V and J ends lost 0 bases and 8 bases respectively, with 17 bases between them. Here the CDR3 reads CSVEDGEGQRKQYF. CDR3 coding DNA: TGCAGCGTTGAAGATGGGGAAGGGCAGAGAAAGCAGTACTTC.

This clone was detected only a few times. V gene TRBV2 combines with J gene TRBJ2-7; a possible D gene is TRBD1 (6 bases). The CDR3 covers 14 residues. The germline gives CDR1 SNHLY, CDR2 FYNNEI. V was pared by 7 bases and J by 1 base, with 14 bases between. The DNA for the CDR3 is TGTGCCAGCAAAACCCCGGACAGTTCCTACGAGCAGTACTTC. It is translated as CASKTPDSSYEQYF.

The V call is TRBV5-4, the J call TRBJ2-5, with 8 bases that match TRBD1. CDR3 length equals 17 residues. CDR1 and CDR2 from the germline V gene are SGHNT and YYREEE (reference sequence). The ends lost 6 bases at V and 5 bases at J; junction bases unmatched: 18. The CDR3 reads CASTSAAGGRYWETQYF. The CDR3 DNA follows: TGTGCCAGCACCTCTGCGGCAGGGGGCAGGTACTGGGAGACCCAGTACTTC.

The V gene is TRBV10-3, the J gene TRBJ2-3, with D hard to call. Germline lookup yields CDR1 ENHRY and CDR2 SYGVKD. V gave up 10 bases and J gave up 7 bases, with 15 bases separating them. The CDR3 contains 12 residues. The CDR3 sequence is CATNPGPYTQYF. Written as DNA, the CDR3 is TGTGCCACTAACCCGGGCCCCTATACGCAGTATTTT.

The chain has TRBV6-6 and TRBJ2-2, with 8 positions matching TRBD1. CDR3 length: 16 residues. CDR1 is MNHNY and CDR2 is SVGAGI in the germline V gene (reference sequence). V shed 5 bases, J shed 0 bases, and the junction held 5 bases outside the gene matches. The CDR3: CASSKDRGANTGELFF. The DNA of the CDR3 is TGTGCCAGCAGTAAAGACAGGGGCGCGAACACCGGGGAGCTGTTTTTT.

The chain couples TRBV7-9 to TRBJ2-3; D uncertain. With 1 base removed from V and 5 bases from J, the gap between germline ends came to 4 bases. CDR1 and CDR2 (germline): SEHNR, FQNEAQ (reference sequence). The CDR3 totals 12 residues. The DNA of the CDR3 is TGTGCCAGCAGCTTAGTGGGAGATACGCAGTATTTT. This sequence encodes CASSLVGDTQYF.

The chain has TRBV5-6 and TRBJ2-2; TRBD2 matches 7 bases. From germline, CDR1 is SGHDT and CDR2 YYEEEE. The CDR3 length is 16 residues. V was clipped by 4 bases and J by 2 bases; unmatched bases: 8. The CDR3 here is CASSGGLAVNTGELFF. The CDR3 region has the DNA TGTGCCAGCAGCGGCGGGCTAGCGGTTAACACCGGGGAGCTGTTTTTT.

The rearrangement links TRBV18 to TRBJ2-3; TRBD1 matches 9 bases. The CDR3 spans 16 residues. From germline, CDR1 is KGHSH and CDR2 LQKENI. Germline trimming cut 2 bases from V and 1 base from J; bases unmatched to any gene: 4. CDR3 sequence reads: CASSPGDRGGTDTQYF. Here the CDR3 DNA reads TGTGCCAGCTCACCAGGAGACAGGGGGGGCACAGATACGCAGTATTTT.

The J gene is TRBJ2-7, the V gene TRBV15; 10 nucleotides match TRBD2. J lost 3 bases, V lost 3 bases, and 5 bases had no gene match. The length of the CDR3 is 15 residues. The germline CDR1 and CDR2 sequences are LNHNV and YYDKDF (reference sequence). CDR3: CATSRGASGSYEQYF. CDR3 nucleotide sequence: TGTGCCACCAGCAGGGGGGCTAGCGGGAGCTACGAGCAGTACTTC.

The V gene is TRBV6-1, the J gene TRBJ2-5, with 7 nucleotides matching TRBD2. J lost 4 bases, V lost 4 bases, and 9 bases had no gene match. CDR1 MNHNS and CDR2 SASEGT come from the germline V gene. The length of the CDR3 is 15 residues. CDR3 DNA sequence: TGTGCCAGCAGTGGCCGACTAGCCCCTGGAGAGACCCAGTACTTC. Protein product: CASSGRLAPGETQYF.

The chain carries TRBV6-5 and TRBJ1-1, with D uncertain. V was cut by 7 bases and J by 2 bases, with 17 bases left in between. The CDR3 contains 15 residues. Germline V gene data show CDR1 as MNHEY and CDR2 as SVGAGI. The CDR3 DNA reads TGTGCCAGCACCCCCTTTGGGCTGGGAAACACTGAAGCTTTCTTT. Protein: CASTPFGLGNTEAFF.

The chain carries TRBV23-1 and TRBJ2-7; D remains unclear. TRBV23-1 is identified as an open reading frame with a role that is uncertain. This CDR3 comprises 18 residues. The V gene lost 2 bases and the J gene lost 12 bases, with 32 bases spanning the gap. The CDR3 DNA reads as TGCGCCAGCAGTCAAGTACAAAATTGCCCCCTCAGGCGGCCCGCTGGGTACTTC. It encodes CASSQVQNCPLRRPAGYF.

This rearrangement joins TRBV29-1 to TRBJ1-5; D uncertain. Germline V gene lookup returns CDR1 SQVTM and CDR2 ANQGSEA. V dropped 5 bases and J dropped 1 base, with 9 bases sitting between them. The CDR3 has 13 amino acids. The CDR3 here is CSVSAESNQPQHF. DNA of the CDR3: TGCAGCGTTTCTGCAGAAAGCAATCAGCCCCAGCATTTT.

This rearrangement joins TRBV18 to TRBJ1-1; tentative D call: TRBD1 (5 bases). Per the germline V gene, CDR1 is KGHSH and CDR2 is LQKENI. V was clipped by 0 bases and J by 8 bases, with 10 bases between them. This CDR3 region has 13 residues. CDR3 sequence: CASSPPVTGEAFF. CDR3 coding DNA: TGTGCCAGCTCACCACCTGTTACAGGAGAAGCTTTCTTT.